The 18 T cell receptor beta chains below were found in one sample sequenced in a study of PD-1 and CTLA-4 blockade in melanoma. Only in-frame clones appear in the TCRdb table, and some are missing; sequencing was by immunoSEQ multiplex PCR. Here the sample spans 25,000 to 30,000 clones, roughly nine tenths being singletons. Material: CD8+ T cells from peripheral blood, obtained before anti-PD-1 treatment. The receptors were gathered from a human donor with melanoma.

The J gene is TRBJ2-7, the V gene TRBV6-5, with 8 bases that match TRBD1. Germline CDR1 MNHEY, CDR2 SVGAGI. CDR3 length equals 14 residues. The junction had 9 bases not matched to a gene; V was cut back by 8 bases and J by 3 bases. The CDR3 region has the DNA TGTGCCAGCGAAATCCGGGACAGGCACTACGAGCAGTACTTC. It encodes CASEIRDRHYEQYF.

This CDR3 is CASSLGDTPRGTQYF. Written as DNA, the CDR3 is TGTGCCAGCAGCTTGGGGGACACTCCCAGGGGGACCCAGTACTTC. The gene calls are TRBV5-5 and TRBJ2-5; tentatively, D is TRBD1 (6 bases). CDR1 is SGHKS, CDR2 YYEKEE, per germline (reference sequence). CDR3 size: 15 residues. V dropped 0 bases and J dropped 7 bases, with 16 bases sitting between them. Supplemented by reference TRBV5-5 and TRBJ2-5, the full variable domain reads DAGVTQSPTHLIKTRGQQVTLRCSPISGHKSVSWYQQVLGQGPQFIFQYYEKEERGRGNFPDRFSARQFPNYSSELNVNALLLGDSALYLCASSLGDTPRGTQYFGPGTRLLVL.

The genes are TRBV15 and TRBJ2-2, with D tentatively TRBD1 (6 bases). Germline-derived CDR1 and CDR2 are LNHNV and YYDKDF (reference sequence). V was trimmed by 1 base and J by 4 bases, leaving 10 bases between them. This CDR3 has 15 amino acids. CDR3 residues: CATSRVAGATGELFF. CDR3 DNA sequence: TGTGCCACCAGCAGAGTCGCAGGGGCCACCGGGGAGCTGTTTTTT.

The chain joins TRBV27 to TRBJ2-3; 8 bases map to TRBD2. Germline CDR1 is MNHEY and CDR2 is SMNVEV (reference sequence). V shed 8 bases and J 1 base; nucleotides not matched to a gene: 8. The CDR3 runs 15 residues. The CDR3 here is CASAYSGTGTDTQYF. The CDR3 DNA sequence: TGTGCCAGCGCCTATAGCGGGACGGGCACAGATACGCAGTATTTT.

V and J are TRBV6-1 and TRBJ2-1, with a tentative D call TRBD2 (6 bases). The V and J ends lost 0 bases and 9 bases respectively, with 9 bases between them. CDR1 MNHNS and CDR2 SASEGT come from the germline V gene. The CDR3 covers 13 residues. CDR3 DNA: TGTGCCAGCAGTGAAGCCCCGGGAGTTGAGCAGTTCTTC. Its protein product is CASSEAPGVEQFF.

The chain carries TRBV19 and TRBJ1-1; no definite D call. Trimming shortened V by 1 base and J by 0 bases, and 9 bases separated the two germline ends. The CDR3 is made up of 15 amino acids. Germline values: CDR1 LNHDA, CDR2 SQIVND (reference sequence). The CDR3 DNA follows: TGTGCCAGTAGTATAGTGGAGGGTATGAACACTGAAGCTTTCTTT. This encodes CASSIVEGMNTEAFF.

V is TRBV28 and J is TRBJ2-2, with D perhaps TRBD1 (6 bases). The CDR3 has 16 residues. Trimming cost V 5 bases and J 4 bases, with 17 bases left between them. The germline V gene encodes CDR1 MDHEN and CDR2 SYDVKM. The CDR3 protein is CASSPHLGAGTGELFF. The CDR3 nucleotides read TGTGCCAGCAGTCCCCATCTGGGGGCGGGCACCGGGGAGCTGTTTTTT.

The chain uses TRBV18 and TRBJ2-2, with D tentatively TRBD2 (5 bases). Germline CDR1 is KGHSH and CDR2 is LQKENI. Trimming took 0 bases from V and 6 from J, leaving 8 bases between them. The CDR3 has 14 residues. The CDR3 sequence: CASSPPRGPGELFF. For the CDR3, the DNA is TGTGCCAGCTCACCACCTCGGGGTCCCGGGGAGCTGTTTTTT.

The V gene is TRBV13, the J gene TRBJ1-6; D is possibly TRBD1 (6 bases). Germline V gives CDR1 PRHDT, CDR2 FYEKMQ (reference sequence). The V end lost 5 bases, the J end lost 7 bases, and 15 bases lay between the germline ends. The CDR3 has 15 residues. CDR3: CASSQGRRENSPLHF. The CDR3 region has the DNA TGTGCCAGCAGCCAGGGGCGCCGGGAAAATTCACCCCTCCACTTT.

CDR3 nucleotides: TGTGCCAGTAGTATAGAGAGGGCGGGAGCAGATACGCAGTATTTT. The encoded protein is CASSIERAGADTQYF. The J gene is TRBJ2-3, the V gene TRBV19, with 7 bases matching TRBD2. V lost 0 bases to trimming and J lost 4 bases; unmatched junction nucleotides: 4. Per the germline V gene, CDR1 is LNHDA and CDR2 is SQIVND (reference sequence). CDR3 length: 15 amino acids.

This clone was observed a single time. The V and J genes are TRBV11-2 and TRBJ2-7, with D tentatively TRBD1 (5 bases). From germline, CDR1 is SGHAT and CDR2 FQNNGV. This CDR3 region has 14 residues. V was cut by 2 bases and J by 6 bases, with 14 bases left in between. The CDR3 region has the DNA TGTGCCAGCAGCTTACTACCCAGGGTCAGCGAGCAGTACTTC. Translating it yields CASSLLPRVSEQYF.

The genes are TRBV5-1 and TRBJ2-3; D gene uncertain. The CDR3 has 15 residues. The V end was cut by 2 bases, the J end by 2 bases, with 12 bases between. CDR1 is SGHRS, CDR2 YFSETQ, per germline. The DNA for the CDR3 is TGCGCCAGCAGCTTCGAAAGGTTTACCACAGATACGCAGTATTTT. Encoded protein: CASSFERFTTDTQYF.

The gene calls are TRBV29-1 and TRBJ1-1; possibly TRBD1 for D (5 bases). The V gene lost 6 bases and the J gene lost 5 bases, with 10 bases spanning the gap. The CDR3 is made up of 11 amino acids. From germline, CDR1 is SQVTM and CDR2 ANQGSEA. The CDR3 loop reads CSVPRATEAFF. The CDR3 DNA reads as TGCAGCGTCCCCAGGGCAACTGAAGCTTTCTTT.

This sequence joins TRBV12-3 or TRBV12-4 and TRBJ2-1, with TRBD1 matching 8 bases. With V trimmed by 4 bases and J by 16 bases, 6 bases remained unmatched. The CDR3 spans 11 residues. CDR3 in DNA: TGTGCCAGCAGTTCGGACAGGGCTTCATTCTTC. It is translated as CASSSDRASFF.

The V call is TRBV6-1, the J call TRBJ2-7; TRBD2 is a possible D gene (5 bases). The V end was cut by 0 bases, the J end by 3 bases, with 9 bases between. Germline lookup yields CDR1 MNHNS and CDR2 SASEGT. The CDR3 length is 14 residues. CDR3 nucleotides: TGTGCCAGCAGTGAAGCAGGGAGTGTCTACGAGCAGTACTTC. Translation gives CASSEAGSVYEQYF.

The gene calls are TRBV27 and TRBJ2-7; D is perhaps TRBD1 (6 bases). V was cut by 3 bases and J by 0 bases, with 12 bases left in between. Germline assignment: CDR1 MNHEY and CDR2 SMNVEV (reference sequence). The CDR3 runs to 15 residues. The CDR3 sequence: CASSFGQSSSYEQYF. For the CDR3, the DNA is TGTGCCAGCAGTTTCGGACAGTCCTCCTCCTACGAGCAGTACTTC.

V and J are TRBV30 and TRBJ2-1, with D unresolved. The CDR3 covers 11 residues. V lost 5 bases, J lost 3 bases, and 5 bases lay in between. Germline V CDR1 and CDR2: GTSNPN, SVGIG (reference sequence). CDR3 in DNA: TGTGCCTGGGCGGACTACAATGAGCAGTTCTTC. Translated: CAWADYNEQFF.

This rearrangement joins TRBV18 to TRBJ1-1; no clear D. The CDR3 totals 15 residues. V lost 0 bases to trimming and J lost 0 bases, with 8 bases between them. The germline CDR1 and CDR2 sequences are KGHSH and LQKENI. The CDR3 DNA reads as TGTGCCAGCTCACCACCGCCTCACATGAACACTGAAGCTTTCTTT. Encoded protein: CASSPPPHMNTEAFF.